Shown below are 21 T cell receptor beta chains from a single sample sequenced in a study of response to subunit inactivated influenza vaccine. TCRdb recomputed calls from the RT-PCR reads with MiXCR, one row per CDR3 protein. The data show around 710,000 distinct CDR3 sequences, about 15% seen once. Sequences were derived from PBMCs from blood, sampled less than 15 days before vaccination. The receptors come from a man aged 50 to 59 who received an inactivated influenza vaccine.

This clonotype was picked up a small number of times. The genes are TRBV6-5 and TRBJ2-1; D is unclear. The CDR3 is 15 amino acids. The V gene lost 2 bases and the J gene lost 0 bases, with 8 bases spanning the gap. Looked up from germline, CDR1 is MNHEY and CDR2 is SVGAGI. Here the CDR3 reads CASSYDSPSYNEQFF. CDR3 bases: TGTGCCAGCAGTTACGACTCGCCCTCCTACAATGAGCAGTTCTTC.

CDR3 sequence (DNA): TGTGCCAGCAGTCCCTCATGGCCAGGGGGCACGGCCTACGAGCAGTACTTC. This encodes CASSPSWPGGTAYEQYF. The chain recombines TRBV27 with TRBJ2-7; 8 bases fit TRBD1. V shed 5 bases, J shed 2 bases, and the junction held 14 bases outside the gene matches. The CDR3 is made up of 17 amino acids. Per germline, CDR1 MNHEY and CDR2 SMNVEV (reference sequence).

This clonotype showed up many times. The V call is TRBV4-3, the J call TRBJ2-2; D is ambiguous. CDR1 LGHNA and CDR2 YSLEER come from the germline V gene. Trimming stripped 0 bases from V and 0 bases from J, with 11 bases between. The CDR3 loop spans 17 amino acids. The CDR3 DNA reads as TGCGCCAGCAGCCAAGATTTTGGATTAGCGAACACCGGGGAGCTGTTTTTT. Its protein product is CASSQDFGLANTGELFF.

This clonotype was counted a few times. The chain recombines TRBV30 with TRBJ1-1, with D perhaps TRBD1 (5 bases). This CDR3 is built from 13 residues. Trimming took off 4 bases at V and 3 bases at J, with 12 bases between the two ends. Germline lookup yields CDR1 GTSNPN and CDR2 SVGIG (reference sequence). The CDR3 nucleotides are TGTGCCTGGACCGCCCAGGGACACACTGAAGCTTTCTTT. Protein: CAWTAQGHTEAFF.

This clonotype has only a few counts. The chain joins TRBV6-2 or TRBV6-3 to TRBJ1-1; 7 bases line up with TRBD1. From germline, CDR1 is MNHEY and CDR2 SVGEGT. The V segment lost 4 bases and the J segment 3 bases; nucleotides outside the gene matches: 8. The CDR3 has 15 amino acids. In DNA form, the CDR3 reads TGTGCCAGCAGTTCCGCCGGGACAGTCCACACTGAAGCTTTCTTT. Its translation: CASSSAGTVHTEAFF.

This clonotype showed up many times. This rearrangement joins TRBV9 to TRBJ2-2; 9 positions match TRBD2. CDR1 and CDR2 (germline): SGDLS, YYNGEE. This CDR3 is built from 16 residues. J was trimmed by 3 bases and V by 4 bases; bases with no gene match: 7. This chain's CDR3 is CASSPRTSAHTGELFF. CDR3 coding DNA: TGTGCCAGCAGCCCCAGGACTAGCGCTCACACCGGGGAGCTGTTTTTT.

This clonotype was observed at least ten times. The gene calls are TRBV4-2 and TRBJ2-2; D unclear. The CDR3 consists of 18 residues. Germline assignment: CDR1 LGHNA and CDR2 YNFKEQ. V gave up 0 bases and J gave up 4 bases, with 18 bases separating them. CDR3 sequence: CASSQERTAWSATGELFF. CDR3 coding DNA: TGTGCCAGCAGCCAAGAAAGAACAGCCTGGTCGGCCACCGGGGAGCTGTTTTTT.

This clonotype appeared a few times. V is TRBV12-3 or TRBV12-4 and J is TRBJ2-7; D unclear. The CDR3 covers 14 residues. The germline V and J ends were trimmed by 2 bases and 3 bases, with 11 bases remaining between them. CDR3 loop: CASSLSRLLYEQYF. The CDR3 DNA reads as TGTGCCAGCAGTTTATCCAGGCTCCTCTACGAGCAGTACTTC.

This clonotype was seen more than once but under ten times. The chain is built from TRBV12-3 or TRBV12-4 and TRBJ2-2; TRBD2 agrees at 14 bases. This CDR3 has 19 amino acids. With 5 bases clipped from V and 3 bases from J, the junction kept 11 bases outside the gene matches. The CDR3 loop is CASSPEGLAGEAYTGELFF. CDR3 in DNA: TGTGCCAGCAGTCCCGAGGGACTAGCGGGGGAAGCGTACACCGGGGAGCTGTTTTTT.

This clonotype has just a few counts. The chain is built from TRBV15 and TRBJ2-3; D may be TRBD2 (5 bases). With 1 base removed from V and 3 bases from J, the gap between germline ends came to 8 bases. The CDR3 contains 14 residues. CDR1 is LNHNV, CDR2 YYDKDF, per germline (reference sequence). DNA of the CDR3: TGTGCCACCAGCAGAGGTGGGAGTACAGATACGCAGTATTTT. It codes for CATSRGGSTDTQYF.

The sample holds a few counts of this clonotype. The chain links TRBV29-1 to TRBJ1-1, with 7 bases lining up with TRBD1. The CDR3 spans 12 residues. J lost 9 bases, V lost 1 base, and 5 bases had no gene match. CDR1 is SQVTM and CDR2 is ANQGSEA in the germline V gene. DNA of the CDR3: TGCAGCGTTGAAGCCGGGACAGAAAAAGCTTTCTTT. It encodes CSVEAGTEKAFF.

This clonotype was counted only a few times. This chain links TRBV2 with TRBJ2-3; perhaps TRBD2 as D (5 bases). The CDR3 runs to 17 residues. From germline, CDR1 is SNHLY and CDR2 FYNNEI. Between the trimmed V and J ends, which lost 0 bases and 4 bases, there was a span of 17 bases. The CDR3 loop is CASSEARVVGLADTQYF. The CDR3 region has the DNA TGTGCCAGCAGTGAAGCGCGGGTCGTAGGGCTCGCAGATACGCAGTATTTT.

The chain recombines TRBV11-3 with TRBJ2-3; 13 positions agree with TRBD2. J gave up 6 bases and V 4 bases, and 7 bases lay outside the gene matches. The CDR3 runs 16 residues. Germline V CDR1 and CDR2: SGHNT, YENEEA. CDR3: CASSSRTSGRGDTQYF. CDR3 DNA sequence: TGTGCCAGCAGCTCCCGGACTAGCGGGAGAGGGGATACGCAGTATTTT.

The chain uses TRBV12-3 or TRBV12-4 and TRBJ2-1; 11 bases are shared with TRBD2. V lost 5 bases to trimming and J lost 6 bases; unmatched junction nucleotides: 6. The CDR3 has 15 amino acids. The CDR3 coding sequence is TGTGCCAGCAGTGAGGGGACTAGCGGACTCAATGAGCAGTTCTTC. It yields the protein CASSEGTSGLNEQFF.

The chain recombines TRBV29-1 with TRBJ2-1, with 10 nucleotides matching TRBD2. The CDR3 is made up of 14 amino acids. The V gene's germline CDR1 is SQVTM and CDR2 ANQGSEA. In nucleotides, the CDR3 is TGCAGTTACTTCGAGCGGGAGGGCCGACATGAGCAGTTCTTC. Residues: CSYFEREGRHEQFF.

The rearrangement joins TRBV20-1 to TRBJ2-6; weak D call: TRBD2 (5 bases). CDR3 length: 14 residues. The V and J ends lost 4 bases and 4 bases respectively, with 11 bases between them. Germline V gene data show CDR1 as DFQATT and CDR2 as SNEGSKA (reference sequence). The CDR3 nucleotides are TGCAGTGCTACAGCGGACGGGGGGGCCAACGTCCTGACTTTC. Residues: CSATADGGANVLTF.

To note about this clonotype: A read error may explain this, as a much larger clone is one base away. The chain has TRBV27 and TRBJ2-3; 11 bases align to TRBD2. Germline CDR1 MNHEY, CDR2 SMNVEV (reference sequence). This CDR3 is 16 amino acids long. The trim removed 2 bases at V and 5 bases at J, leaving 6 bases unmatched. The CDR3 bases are TGTGCCAGCAGTTTAGCGGCTAGCGGGAGGATAGATACGCAGTATTTT. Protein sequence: CASSLAASGRIDTQYF.

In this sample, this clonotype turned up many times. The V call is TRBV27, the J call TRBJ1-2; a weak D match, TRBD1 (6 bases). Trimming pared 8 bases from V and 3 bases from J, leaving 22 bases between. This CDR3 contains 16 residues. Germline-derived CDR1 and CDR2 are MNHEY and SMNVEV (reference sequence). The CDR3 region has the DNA TGTGCCAGCGGATCGATTCCTCAGGGGAGAGACTATGGCTACACCTTC. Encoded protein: CASGSIPQGRDYGYTF.

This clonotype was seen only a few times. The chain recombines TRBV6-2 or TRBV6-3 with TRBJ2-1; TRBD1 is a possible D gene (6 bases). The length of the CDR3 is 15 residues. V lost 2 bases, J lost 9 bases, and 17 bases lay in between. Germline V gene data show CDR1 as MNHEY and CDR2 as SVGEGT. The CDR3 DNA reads TGTGCCAGCAGTTACCTCTTAACAGGGATCGGTGAGCAGTTCTTC. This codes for CASSYLLTGIGEQFF.

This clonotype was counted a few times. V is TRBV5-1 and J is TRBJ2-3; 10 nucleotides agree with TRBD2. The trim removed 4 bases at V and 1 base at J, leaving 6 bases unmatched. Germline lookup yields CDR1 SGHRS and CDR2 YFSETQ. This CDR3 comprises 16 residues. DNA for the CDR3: TGCGCCAGCAGCACTCGGACTAGCGGTCGCACAGATACGCAGTATTTT. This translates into CASSTRTSGRTDTQYF.

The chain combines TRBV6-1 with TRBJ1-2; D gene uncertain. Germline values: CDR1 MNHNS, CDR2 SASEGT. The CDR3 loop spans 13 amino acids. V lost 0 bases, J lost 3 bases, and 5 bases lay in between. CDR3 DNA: TGTGCCAGCAGTGAAGCGTTCCACTATGGCTACACCTTC. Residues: CASSEAFHYGYTF.